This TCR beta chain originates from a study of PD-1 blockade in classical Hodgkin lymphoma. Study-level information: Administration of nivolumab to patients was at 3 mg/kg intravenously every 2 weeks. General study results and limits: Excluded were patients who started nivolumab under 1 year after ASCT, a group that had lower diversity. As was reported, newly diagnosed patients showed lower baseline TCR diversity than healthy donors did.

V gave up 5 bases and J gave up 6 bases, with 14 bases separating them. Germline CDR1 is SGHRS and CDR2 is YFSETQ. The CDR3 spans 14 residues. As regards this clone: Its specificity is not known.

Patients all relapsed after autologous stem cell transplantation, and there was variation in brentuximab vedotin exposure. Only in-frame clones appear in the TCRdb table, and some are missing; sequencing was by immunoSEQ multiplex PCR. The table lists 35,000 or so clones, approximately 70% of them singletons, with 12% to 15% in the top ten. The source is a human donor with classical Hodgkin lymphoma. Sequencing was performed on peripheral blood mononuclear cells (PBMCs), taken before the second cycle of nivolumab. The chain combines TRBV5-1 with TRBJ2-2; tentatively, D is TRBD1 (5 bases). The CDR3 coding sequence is TGCGCCAGCAGATGGTGGGGCCGGGCCGGGGAGCTGTTTTTT. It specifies CASRWWGRAGELFF.